This T cell receptor (beta chain) originates from a study of regulatory T cells in long-lasting Graves disease. Findings and caveats of the study: Sharing of public clonotypes was greater in persistent patients (2,741) than in new patients (almost 1,000). Persistent disease favored TRBV28, TRBJ1-2 and TRBJ2-5.

HTBI primers from iRepertoire and Arm-PCR of CDR3 regions yielded the TCR beta libraries. TCRdb reanalysed the multiplex PCR reads using MiXCR and keeps one entry per CDR3 protein. The sample records fewer than 550,000 distinct CDR3 sequences, around a fifth being singletons. On this clonotype itself: As yet, its antigen is unknown.

Time point specified: persistent/refractory GD, antithyroid drugs over 5 years with positive TRAb. PBMC RNA served as the TCR library source. Into tubes containing EDTA, roughly 10 milliliters of peripheral blood were drawn. The CDR3 is made up of 15 amino acids. The V segment lost 7 bases and the J segment 4 bases; nucleotides outside the gene matches: 8. CDR1 is SEHNR, CDR2 FQNEAQ, per germline (reference sequence). The source material was peripheral blood mononuclear cells (PBMCs), sampled when the disease was refractory, from a patient treated with antithyroid drugs. This receptor was identified in a female donor with Graves disease. The V call is TRBV7-9, the J call TRBJ2-2; 8 bases align to TRBD1. The CDR3 sequence: CASKSRTGTTGELFF. CDR3 nucleotides: TGTGCCAGCAAGTCTCGGACAGGGACCACCGGGGAGCTGTTTTTT.